Listed below are T cell receptor beta chains from one sample, sequenced in a study of blood T cell repertoires in COVID-19. Libraries were prepared by immunoSEQ multiplex PCR; TCRdb keeps only in-frame clonotypes and omits some of them. This table has about 160,000 clones, around 85% appearing once. The sequencing sample was made of peripheral blood. The receptors derive from a man aged 80 or over with COVID-19, enrolled during active disease. CDR3s include the opening cysteine and the closing phenylalanine or tryptophan. Fields, in order: J gene, clone size, D gene, V gene, CDR3 length, CDR3 protein, CDR3 DNA. D genes are given only for firm matches. Where a row states a size, it is once, few, many or the class of an expanded clone; other rows omit it.

TRBJ1-4 - - TRBV6-5 14 CASSMTPTNEKLFF TGTGCCAGCAGTATGACACCGACTAATGAAAAACTGTTTTTT
TRBJ2-7 - - TRBV6-2/TRBV6-3 15 CASSYSRRGSYEQYF TGTGCCAGCAGTTACTCGAGGCGGGGTAGCTACGAGCAGTACTTC
TRBJ1-2 - - TRBV27 15 CASSLVGQRNYGYTF TGTGCCAGCAGTTTAGTGGGCCAGCGGAACTATGGCTACACCTTC
TRBJ2-7 - TRBD1 TRBV5-4 14 CASSLETGVYEQYF TGTGCCAGCAGCCTGGAGACAGGGGTCTACGAGCAGTACTTC
TRBJ2-7 - - TRBV28 15 CASSSPGTSSYEQYF TGTGCCAGCAGCAGCCCCGGGACATCGTCCTACGAGCAGTACTTC
TRBJ1-1 once - TRBV18 15 CASSPSWGLDTEAFF TGTGCCAGCTCACCATCTTGGGGGCTCGATACTGAAGCTTTCTTT
TRBJ1-1 few - TRBV21-1 17 CASSKAGPRGGHTEAFF TGTGCCAGCAGCAAAGCTGGGCCGAGGGGGGGGCACACTGAAGCTTTCTTT
TRBJ1-1 - - TRBV23-1 12 CASSPIRLEAFF TGCGCCAGCAGTCCGATTCGACTTGAAGCTTTCTTT
TRBJ2-1 - - TRBV5-1 14 CASSLGQGYNEQFF TGCGCCAGCAGCTTGGGCCAGGGGTACAATGAGCAGTTCTTC
TRBJ1-2 - - TRBV12-3/TRBV12-4 13 CASSLDRLYGYTF TGTGCCAGCAGCTTAGACAGGCTATATGGCTACACCTTC
TRBJ1-1 - - TRBV18 17 CASSPLSLAAPNTEAFF TGTGCCAGCTCACCACTCTCTTTGGCGGCCCCGAACACTGAAGCTTTCTTT
TRBJ1-2 - TRBD1 TRBV6-1 14 CASSELTGGVGYTF TGTGCCAGCAGTGAACTGACAGGGGGCGTCGGCTACACCTTC
TRBJ1-2 - TRBD1 TRBV7-6 13 CASSSGQGGGYTF TGTGCCAGCAGCTCCGGACAGGGAGGTGGCTACACCTTC
TRBJ1-5 - TRBD1 TRBV29-1 12 CSARTGGQPQHF TGCAGCGCCCGGACAGGGGGTCAGCCCCAGCATTTT
TRBJ1-1 - - TRBV4-2 15 CASSQGQRESTEAFF TGTGCCAGCAGCCAAGGACAGCGTGAGTCGACTGAAGCTTTCTTT
TRBJ1-5 - TRBD1 TRBV6-2/TRBV6-3 15 CASSLGQGGGQPQHF TGTGCCAGCAGCCTTGGACAGGGCGGAGGTCAGCCCCAGCATTTT
TRBJ2-5 - TRBD1 TRBV27 13 CASSYRGRETQYF TGTGCCAGCAGCTACAGGGGCCGAGAGACCCAGTACTTC
TRBJ2-5 - - TRBV19 16 CASSMFPRDNQETQYF TGTGCCAGTAGTATGTTCCCCCGGGACAATCAAGAGACCCAGTACTTC
TRBJ1-2 - TRBD1 TRBV6-1 13 CASSEPGGGGYTF TGTGCCAGCAGTGAACCAGGGGGCGGTGGCTACACCTTC
TRBJ1-1 - TRBD1 TRBV7-9 15 CASSSRGRVNTEAFF TGTGCCAGCAGCTCCAGGGGGCGGGTGAACACTGAAGCTTTCTTT
TRBJ2-2 few - TRBV7-3 15 CASSLLGGYTGELFF TGTGCCAGCAGCTTACTGGGGGGATACACCGGGGAGCTGTTTTTT
TRBJ2-1 - TRBD2 TRBV11-2 17 CASSPRLAGEPYNEQFF TGTGCCAGCAGCCCTAGACTAGCGGGGGAACCCTACAATGAGCAGTTCTTC
TRBJ1-2 - - TRBV18 14 CASSLWTEHYGYTF TGTGCCAGCTCACTCTGGACAGAGCACTATGGCTACACCTTC
TRBJ1-3 once TRBD1 TRBV4-3 14 CASSQDRSGNTIYF TGCGCCAGCAGCCAGGACAGGTCTGGAAACACCATATATTTT
TRBJ1-1 - TRBD1 TRBV27 14 CASSLSQGASEAFF TGTGCCAGCAGTTTGTCGCAGGGGGCTTCTGAAGCTTTCTTT
TRBJ2-7 - - TRBV2 15 CASKPLTDPAYEQYF TGTGCCAGCAAACCTCTGACAGACCCGGCCTACGAGCAGTACTTC
TRBJ1-5 - - TRBV5-1 15 CASSKEGNSNQPQHF TGCGCCAGCAGTAAGGAGGGGAATAGCAATCAGCCCCAGCATTTT
TRBJ1-6 - TRBD1 TRBV7-6 17 CASSLAAGTGGNSPLHF TGTGCCAGCAGCTTAGCGGCAGGGACAGGTGGGAATTCACCCCTCCACTTT
TRBJ1-3 - - TRBV18 15 CASSPDRSSGNTIYF TGTGCCAGCTCACCAGATCGGTCCTCTGGAAACACCATATATTTT
TRBJ1-1 - TRBD1 TRBV5-1 16 CASSPREGARDTEAFF TGCGCCAGCAGCCCCCGGGAGGGGGCGCGGGACACTGAAGCTTTCTTT
TRBJ2-2 - - TRBV27 15 CASSLSGWYTGELFF TGTGCCAGCAGTTTATCGGGCTGGTACACCGGGGAGCTGTTTTTT
TRBJ1-6 - - TRBV6-1 14 CASSEGGGNSPLHF TGTGCCAGCAGTGAAGGCGGGGGGAATTCACCCCTCCACTTT
TRBJ1-4 - TRBD1 TRBV5-1 13 CASRAGQNEKLFF TGCGCCAGCAGGGCGGGACAGAATGAAAAACTGTTTTTT
TRBJ2-1 - - TRBV5-4 14 CASSLRDIYNEQFF TGTGCCAGCAGCTTGAGGGACATCTACAATGAGCAGTTCTTC
TRBJ1-1 - - TRBV5-5 15 CASSLVGRGDTEAFF TGTGCCAGCAGCTTGGTAGGCAGGGGAGACACTGAAGCTTTCTTT
TRBJ1-1 - - TRBV3-1/TRBV3-2 13 CASIQAGSTEAFF TGTGCCAGCATACAGGCCGGGAGCACTGAAGCTTTCTTT
TRBJ1-4 few - TRBV5-1 15 CASSPMGQPNEKLFF TGCGCCAGCAGCCCGATGGGACAACCTAATGAAAAACTGTTTTTT
TRBJ1-6 - TRBD1 TRBV6-5 14 CASSLQGANSPLHF TGTGCCAGCAGTTTACAGGGGGCGAATTCACCCCTCCACTTT
TRBJ2-3 - TRBD1 TRBV6-5 15 CASSTQGAKFDTQYF TGTGCCAGCAGCACACAGGGGGCGAAGTTCGATACGCAGTATTTT
TRBJ2-4 - - TRBV5-4 17 CASSLYTGTAGGNIQYF TGTGCCAGCAGCCTATATACCGGGACAGCCGGGGGAAACATTCAGTACTTC
TRBJ1-2 - TRBD1 TRBV18 16 CASSPSGTGPNYGYTF TGTGCCAGCTCACCATCCGGGACAGGGCCTAACTATGGCTACACCTTC
TRBJ2-7 - - TRBV5-4 15 CASSLRLGGNYEQYF TGTGCCAGCAGCTTGCGGTTAGGCGGTAACTACGAGCAGTACTTC
TRBJ1-5 - TRBD1 TRBV6-1 18 CASSEHPVTGGRGQPQHF TGTGCCAGCAGTGAACATCCTGTGACAGGGGGGAGGGGTCAGCCCCAGCATTTT
TRBJ2-1 - TRBD1 TRBV27 15 CASSFGTETYNEQFF TGTGCCAGCAGTTTTGGGACAGAAACCTACAATGAGCAGTTCTTC
TRBJ1-5 - - TRBV5-1 14 CASSSTLGNQPQHF TGCGCCAGCAGCAGTACCCTAGGCAATCAGCCCCAGCATTTT
TRBJ1-1 - TRBD1 TRBV6-4 14 CASRITGDNTEAFF TGTGCCAGCCGGATAACAGGGGACAACACTGAAGCTTTCTTT
TRBJ1-6 - - TRBV7-2 14 CASSLRLDNSPLHF TGTGCCAGCAGCTTACGACTGGATAATTCACCCCTCCACTTT
TRBJ1-2 - TRBD1 TRBV3-1/TRBV3-2 14 CASSQRTGVGGYTF TGTGCCAGCAGCCAGCGGACAGGGGTTGGTGGCTACACCTTC
TRBJ1-1 - - TRBV11-2 15 CASSLSPGEETEAFF TGTGCCAGCAGCTTAAGCCCCGGGGAGGAGACTGAAGCTTTCTTT
TRBJ2-1 - - TRBV20-1 11 CSARARNEQFF TGCAGTGCTAGAGCCAGGAATGAGCAGTTCTTC
TRBJ2-1 - TRBD1 TRBV15 19 CATSRGQGVIPSSYNEQFF TGTGCCACCAGCAGAGGACAGGGCGTTATTCCGAGCTCCTACAATGAGCAGTTCTTC
TRBJ1-3 - - TRBV19 15 CASSWGVSRGNTIYF TGTGCCAGTAGTTGGGGGGTTTCCCGCGGAAACACCATATATTTT
TRBJ2-7 - - TRBV18 14 CASSDPDSTYEQYF TGTGCCAGCTCAGACCCGGACAGTACCTACGAGCAGTACTTC
TRBJ1-1 - - TRBV3-1/TRBV3-2 15 CASSPFLGGPTEAFF TGTGCCAGCAGCCCCTTTTTGGGGGGGCCCACTGAAGCTTTCTTT
TRBJ1-2 - TRBD1 TRBV6-5 15 CASSYGNRGREGYTF TGTGCCAGCAGTTACGGGAACAGGGGGCGGGAAGGCTACACCTTC